Below are 5 T cell receptor beta chains sequenced from a single sample in a study of blood T cell repertoires in COVID-19. This table comes from immunoSEQ multiplex PCR, and its TCRdb copy is limited to in-frame clones, with some not included. The sample has about 170,000 clones; about 86% are singletons. The material sequenced was peripheral blood. These receptors came from an older woman who had recovered from COVID-19.

This clone appeared a single time. The chain carries TRBV7-8 and TRBJ1-5; a weak D match, TRBD1 (5 bases). Per the germline V gene, CDR1 is SGHVS and CDR2 is FQNEAQ. V dropped 5 bases and J dropped 2 bases, with 16 bases sitting between them. The CDR3 contains 16 residues. This CDR3 reads CASSPRGGFGNQPQHF. CDR3 nucleotide sequence: TGTGCCAGCAGCCCCCGCGGGGGGTTTGGCAATCAGCCCCAGCATTTT.

The V call is TRBV19, the J call TRBJ2-5; TRBD1 agrees at 7 bases. The CDR3 length is 11 residues. The trim removed 10 bases at V and 5 bases at J, leaving 4 bases unmatched. Germline CDR1 reads LNHDA; CDR2 reads SQIVND (reference sequence). CDR3 DNA: TGTGCCACGGGACAGAGGGAGACCCAGTACTTC. As protein: CATGQRETQYF.

The gene calls are TRBV12-3 or TRBV12-4 and TRBJ2-7; 7 bases line up with TRBD2. The CDR3 consists of 12 residues. Trimming took 3 bases from V and 10 from J; bases not matched to a gene: 6. The CDR3 region is CASSFEGTKQYF. CDR3 bases: TGTGCCAGCAGTTTTGAGGGGACTAAACAGTACTTC.

The CDR3 region is CASSPWGSGQETQYF. CDR3 in DNA: TGTGCCAGCAGCCCCTGGGGTAGCGGCCAAGAGACCCAGTACTTC. J is TRBJ2-5 and V is TRBV7-8, with D possibly TRBD2 on 6 matching bases. The germline V gene encodes CDR1 SGHVS and CDR2 FQNEAQ. V dropped 5 bases and J dropped 1 base, with 14 bases sitting between them. This CDR3 has 15 residues. Based on the CDR3 plus reference TRBV7-8 and TRBJ2-5, the full variable domain is GAGVSQSPRYKVAKRGQDVALRCDPISGHVSLFWYQQALGQGPEFLTYFQNEAQLDKSGLPSDRFFAERPEGSVSTLKIQRTQQEDSAVYLCASSPWGSGQETQYFGPGTRLLVL.

The V gene is TRBV24-1, the J gene TRBJ2-2, with TRBD1 matching over 12 bases. Per the germline V gene, CDR1 is KGHDR and CDR2 is SFDVKD. The V and J ends lost 1 base and 6 bases, in that order; junction bases with no gene match: 8. The CDR3 length is 18 residues. This chain's CDR3 is CATSDFVVGTGGPGELFF. The CDR3 bases are TGTGCCACCAGTGATTTCGTGGTCGGGACAGGGGGCCCCGGGGAGCTGTTTTTT.